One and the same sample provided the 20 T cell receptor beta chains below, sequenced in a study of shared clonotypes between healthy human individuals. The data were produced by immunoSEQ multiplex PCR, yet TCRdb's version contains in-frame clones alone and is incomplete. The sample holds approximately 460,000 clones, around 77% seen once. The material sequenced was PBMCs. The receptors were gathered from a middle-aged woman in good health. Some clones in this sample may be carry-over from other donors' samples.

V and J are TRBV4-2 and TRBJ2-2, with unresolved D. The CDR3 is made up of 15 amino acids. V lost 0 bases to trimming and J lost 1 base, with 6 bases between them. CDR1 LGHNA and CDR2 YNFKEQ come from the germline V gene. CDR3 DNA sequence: TGTGCCAGCAGCCAAGACCAACGGAACACCGGGGAGCTGTTTTTT. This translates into CASSQDQRNTGELFF.

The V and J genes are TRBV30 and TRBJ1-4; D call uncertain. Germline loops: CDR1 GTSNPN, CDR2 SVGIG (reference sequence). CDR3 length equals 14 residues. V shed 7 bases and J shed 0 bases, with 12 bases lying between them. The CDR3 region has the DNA TGTGCCTCCCCAACTGGGGCAACTAATGAAAAACTGTTTTTT. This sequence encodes CASPTGATNEKLFF. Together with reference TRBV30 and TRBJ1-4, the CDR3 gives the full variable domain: SQTIHQWPATLVQPVGSPLSLECTVEGTSNPNLYWYRQAAGRGLQLLFYSVGIGQISSEVPQNLSASRPQDRQFILSSKKLLLSDSGFYLCASPTGATNEKLFFGSGTQLSVL.

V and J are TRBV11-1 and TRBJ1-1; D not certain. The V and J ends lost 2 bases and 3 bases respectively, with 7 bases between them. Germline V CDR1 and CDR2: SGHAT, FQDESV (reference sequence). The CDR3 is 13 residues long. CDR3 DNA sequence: TGTGCCAGCAGCTTACCAGGATACACTGAAGCTTTCTTT. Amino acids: CASSLPGYTEAFF.

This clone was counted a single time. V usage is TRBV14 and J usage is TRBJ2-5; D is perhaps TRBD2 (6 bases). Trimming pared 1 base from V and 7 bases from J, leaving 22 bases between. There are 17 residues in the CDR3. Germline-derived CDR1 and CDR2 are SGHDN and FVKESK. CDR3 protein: CASSQVLTDPGAGTQYF. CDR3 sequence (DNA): TGTGCCAGCAGCCAAGTGCTCACGGACCCGGGAGCAGGGACCCAGTACTTC.

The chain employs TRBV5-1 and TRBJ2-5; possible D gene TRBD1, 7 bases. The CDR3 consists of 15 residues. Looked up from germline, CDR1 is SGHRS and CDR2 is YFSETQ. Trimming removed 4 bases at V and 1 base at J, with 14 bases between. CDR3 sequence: CASSPEGQRQETQYF. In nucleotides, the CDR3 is TGCGCCAGCAGCCCGGAGGGACAGCGCCAAGAGACCCAGTACTTC.

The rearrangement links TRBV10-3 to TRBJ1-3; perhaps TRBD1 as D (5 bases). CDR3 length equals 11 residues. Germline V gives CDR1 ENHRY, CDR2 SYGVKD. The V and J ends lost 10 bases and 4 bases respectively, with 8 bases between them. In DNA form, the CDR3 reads TGTGCCACCGGGGGGGGAAACACCATATATTTT. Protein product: CATGGGNTIYF.

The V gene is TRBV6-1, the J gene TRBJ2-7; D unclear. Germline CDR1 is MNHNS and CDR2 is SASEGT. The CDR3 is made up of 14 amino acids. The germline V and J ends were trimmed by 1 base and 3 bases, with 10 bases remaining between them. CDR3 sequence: CASSEDPANYEQYF. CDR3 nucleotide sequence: TGTGCCAGCAGTGAAGATCCGGCTAACTACGAGCAGTACTTC.

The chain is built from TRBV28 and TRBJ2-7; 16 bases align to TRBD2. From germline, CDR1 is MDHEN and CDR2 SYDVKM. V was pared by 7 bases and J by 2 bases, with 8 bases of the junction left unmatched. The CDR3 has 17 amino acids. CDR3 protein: CASILQGLAGGPYEQYF. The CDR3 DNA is TGTGCCAGCATCCTACAGGGACTAGCGGGAGGGCCCTACGAGCAGTACTTC.

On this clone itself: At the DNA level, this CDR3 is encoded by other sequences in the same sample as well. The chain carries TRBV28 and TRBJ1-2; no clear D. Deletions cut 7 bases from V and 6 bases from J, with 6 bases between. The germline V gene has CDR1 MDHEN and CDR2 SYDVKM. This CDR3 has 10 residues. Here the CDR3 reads CASKANGYTF. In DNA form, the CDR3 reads TGTGCCAGCAAGGCTAATGGCTACACCTTC.

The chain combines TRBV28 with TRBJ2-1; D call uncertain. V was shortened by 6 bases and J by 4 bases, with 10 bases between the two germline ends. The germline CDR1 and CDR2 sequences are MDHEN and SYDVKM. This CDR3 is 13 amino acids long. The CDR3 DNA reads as TGTGCCAGCAGGCAGTACCTTTACAATGAGCAGTTCTTC. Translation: CASRQYLYNEQFF.

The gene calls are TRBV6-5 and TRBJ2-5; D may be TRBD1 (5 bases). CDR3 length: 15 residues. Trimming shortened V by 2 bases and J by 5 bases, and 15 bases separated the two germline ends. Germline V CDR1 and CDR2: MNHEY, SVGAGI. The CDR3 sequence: CASSYGQGPRETQYF. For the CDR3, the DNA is TGTGCCAGCAGTTACGGGCAGGGTCCTCGGGAGACCCAGTACTTC.

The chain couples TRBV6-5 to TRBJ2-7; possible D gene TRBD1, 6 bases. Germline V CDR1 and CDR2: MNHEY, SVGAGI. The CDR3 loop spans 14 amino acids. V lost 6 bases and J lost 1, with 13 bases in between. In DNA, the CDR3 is TGTGCCAGCAGAAATCAGGGGATATCCTACGAGCAGTACTTC. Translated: CASRNQGISYEQYF.

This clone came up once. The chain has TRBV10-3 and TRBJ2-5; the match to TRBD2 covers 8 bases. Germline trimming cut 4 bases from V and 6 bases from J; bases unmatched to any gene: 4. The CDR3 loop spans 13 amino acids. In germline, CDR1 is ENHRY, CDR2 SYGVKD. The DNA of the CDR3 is TGTGCCATCAGTGCGTCTAGCGGGCAGACCCAGTACTTC. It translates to CAISASSGQTQYF.

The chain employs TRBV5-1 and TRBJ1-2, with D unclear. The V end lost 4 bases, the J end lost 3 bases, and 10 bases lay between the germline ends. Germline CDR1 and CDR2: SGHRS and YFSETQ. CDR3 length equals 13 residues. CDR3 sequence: CASSRREDYGYTF. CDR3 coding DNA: TGCGCCAGCAGCCGAAGGGAGGACTATGGCTACACCTTC.

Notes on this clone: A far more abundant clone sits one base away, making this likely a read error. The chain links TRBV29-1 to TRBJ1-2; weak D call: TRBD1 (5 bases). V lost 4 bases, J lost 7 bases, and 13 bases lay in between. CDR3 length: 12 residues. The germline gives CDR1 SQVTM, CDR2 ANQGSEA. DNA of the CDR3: TGCAGCGTTGGGGTGCAGGGTAGTGGCTACACCTTC. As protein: CSVGVQGSGYTF.

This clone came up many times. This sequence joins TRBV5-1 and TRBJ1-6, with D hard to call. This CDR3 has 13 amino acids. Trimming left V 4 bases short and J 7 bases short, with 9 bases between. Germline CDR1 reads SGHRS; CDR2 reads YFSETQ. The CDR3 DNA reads TGCGCCAGCAGCACCGGCGGGAATTCACCCCTCCACTTT. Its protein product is CASSTGGNSPLHF.

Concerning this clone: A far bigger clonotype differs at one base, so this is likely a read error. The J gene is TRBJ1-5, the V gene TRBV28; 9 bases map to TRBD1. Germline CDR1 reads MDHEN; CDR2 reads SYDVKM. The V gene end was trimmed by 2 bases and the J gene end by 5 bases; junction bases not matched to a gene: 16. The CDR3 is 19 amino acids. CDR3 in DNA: TGTGCCAGCAGTTTACTTTGGACAGGGGCGAGTAGGAGCGATCAGCCCCAGCATTTT. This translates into CASSLLWTGASRSDQPQHF.

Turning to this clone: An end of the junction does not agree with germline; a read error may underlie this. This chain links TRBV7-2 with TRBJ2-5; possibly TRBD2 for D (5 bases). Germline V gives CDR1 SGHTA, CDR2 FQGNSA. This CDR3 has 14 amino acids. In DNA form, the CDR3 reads TGTGCCCGCAGCCCCCCCGGGGTCCAGGAGACCCAGTACTTC. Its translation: CARSPPGVQETQYF.

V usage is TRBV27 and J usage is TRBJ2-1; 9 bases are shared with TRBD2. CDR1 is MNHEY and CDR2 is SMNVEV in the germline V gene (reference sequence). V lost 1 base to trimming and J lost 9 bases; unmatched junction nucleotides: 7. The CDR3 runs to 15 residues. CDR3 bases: TGTGCCAGCAGTTTATGGGGCTTAGCGGGAGTTGAGCAGTTCTTC. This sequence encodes CASSLWGLAGVEQFF.

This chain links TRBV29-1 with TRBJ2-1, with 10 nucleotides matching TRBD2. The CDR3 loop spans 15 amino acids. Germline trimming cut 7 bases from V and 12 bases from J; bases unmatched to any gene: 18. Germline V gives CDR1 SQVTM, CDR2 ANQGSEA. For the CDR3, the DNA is TGCAGCGCTGGGTCTAGCGGGAGTTCTGTATTGGGGCAGTTCTTC. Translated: CSAGSSGSSVLGQFF.